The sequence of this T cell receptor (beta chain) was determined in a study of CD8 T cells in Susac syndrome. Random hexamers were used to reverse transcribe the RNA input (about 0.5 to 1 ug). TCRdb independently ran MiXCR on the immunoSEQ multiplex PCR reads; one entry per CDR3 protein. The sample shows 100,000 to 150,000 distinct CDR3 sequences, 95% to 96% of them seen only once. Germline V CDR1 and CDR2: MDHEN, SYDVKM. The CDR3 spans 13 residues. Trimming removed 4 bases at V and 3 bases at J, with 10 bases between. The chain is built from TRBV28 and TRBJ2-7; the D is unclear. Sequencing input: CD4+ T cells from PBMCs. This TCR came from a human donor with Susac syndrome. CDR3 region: CASSSYNLYEQYF. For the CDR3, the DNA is TGTGCCAGCAGTTCCTACAACCTCTACGAGCAGTACTTC.